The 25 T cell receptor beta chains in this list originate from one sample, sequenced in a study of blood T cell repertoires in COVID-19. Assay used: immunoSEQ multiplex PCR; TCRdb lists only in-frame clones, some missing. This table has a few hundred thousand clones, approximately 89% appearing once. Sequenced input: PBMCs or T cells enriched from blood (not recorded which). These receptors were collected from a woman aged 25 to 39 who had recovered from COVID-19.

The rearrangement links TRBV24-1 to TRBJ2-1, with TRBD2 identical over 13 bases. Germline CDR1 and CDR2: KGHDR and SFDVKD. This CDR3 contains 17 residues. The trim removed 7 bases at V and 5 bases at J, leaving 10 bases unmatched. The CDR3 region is CATSARNGLAGDNEQFF. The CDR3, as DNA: TGTGCCACCAGCGCCCGCAATGGACTAGCGGGAGACAATGAGCAGTTCTTC.

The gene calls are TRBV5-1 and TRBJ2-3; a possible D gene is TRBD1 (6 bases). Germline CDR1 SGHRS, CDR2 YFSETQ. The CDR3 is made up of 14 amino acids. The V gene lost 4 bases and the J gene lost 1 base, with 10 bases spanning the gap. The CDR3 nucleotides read TGCGCCAGCAGCCCCGGACAGCGCACAGATACGCAGTATTTT. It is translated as CASSPGQRTDTQYF. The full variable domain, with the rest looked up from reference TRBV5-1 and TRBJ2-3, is KAGVTQTPRYLIKTRGQQVTLSCSPISGHRSVSWYQQTPGQGLQFLFEYFSETQRNKGNFPGRFSGRQFSNSRSEMNVSTLELGDSALYLCASSPGQRTDTQYFGPGTRLTVL.

CDR3 residues: CASTKNPPAETNTGELFF. CDR3 DNA sequence: TGTGCCAGTACCAAAAACCCCCCAGCGGAGACGAACACCGGGGAGCTGTTTTTT. This rearrangement joins TRBV19 to TRBJ2-2, with D tentatively TRBD2 (5 bases). V lost 7 bases, J lost 0 bases, and 21 bases lay in between. The CDR3 is made up of 18 amino acids. Germline V gene sequence: CDR1 LNHDA, CDR2 SQIVND (reference sequence).

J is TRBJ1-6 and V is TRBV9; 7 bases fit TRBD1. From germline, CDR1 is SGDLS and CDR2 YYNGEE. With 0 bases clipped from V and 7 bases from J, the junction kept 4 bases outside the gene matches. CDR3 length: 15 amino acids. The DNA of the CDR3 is TGTGCCAGCAGCGTAGAGGGGGCGAGGAATTCACCCCTCCACTTT. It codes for CASSVEGARNSPLHF.

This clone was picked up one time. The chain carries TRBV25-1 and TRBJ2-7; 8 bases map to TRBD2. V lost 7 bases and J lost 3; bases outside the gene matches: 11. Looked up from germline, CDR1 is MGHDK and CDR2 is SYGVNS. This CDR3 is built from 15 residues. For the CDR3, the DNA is TGTGCCAGCACCCTGGAAGCGGGGGCCAACTACGAGCAGTACTTC. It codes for CASTLEAGANYEQYF.

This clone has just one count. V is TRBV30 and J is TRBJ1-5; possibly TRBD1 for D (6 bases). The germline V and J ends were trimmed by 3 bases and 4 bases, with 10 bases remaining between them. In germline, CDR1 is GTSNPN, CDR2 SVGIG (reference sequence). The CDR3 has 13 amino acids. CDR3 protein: CAWRGQLNQPQHF. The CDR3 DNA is TGTGCCTGGAGAGGACAGTTAAATCAGCCCCAGCATTTT.

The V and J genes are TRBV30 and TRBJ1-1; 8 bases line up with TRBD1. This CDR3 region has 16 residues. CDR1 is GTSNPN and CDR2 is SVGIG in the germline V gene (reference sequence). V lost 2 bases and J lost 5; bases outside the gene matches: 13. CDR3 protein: CAWSLETGGVYTEAFF. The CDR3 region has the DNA TGTGCCTGGAGTTTGGAAACAGGGGGAGTCTATACTGAAGCTTTCTTT.

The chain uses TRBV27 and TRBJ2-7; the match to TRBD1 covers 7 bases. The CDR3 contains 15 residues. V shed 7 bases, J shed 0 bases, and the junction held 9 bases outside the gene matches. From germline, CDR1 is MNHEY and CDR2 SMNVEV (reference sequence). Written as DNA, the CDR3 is TGTGCCAGCAAAATCGGGACAGCGAGCTCCTACGAGCAGTACTTC. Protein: CASKIGTASSYEQYF.

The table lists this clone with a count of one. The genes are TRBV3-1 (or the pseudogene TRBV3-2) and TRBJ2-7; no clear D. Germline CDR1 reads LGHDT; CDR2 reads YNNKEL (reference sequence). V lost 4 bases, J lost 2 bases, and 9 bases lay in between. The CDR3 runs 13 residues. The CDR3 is CASSRDNAYEQYF. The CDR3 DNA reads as TGTGCCAGCAGCCGCGACAACGCCTACGAGCAGTACTTC.

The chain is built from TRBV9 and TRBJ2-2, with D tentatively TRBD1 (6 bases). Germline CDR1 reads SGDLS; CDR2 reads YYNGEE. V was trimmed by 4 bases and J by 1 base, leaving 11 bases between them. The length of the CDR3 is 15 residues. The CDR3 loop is CASSQRQVNTGELFF. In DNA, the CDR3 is TGTGCCAGCAGCCAGAGACAGGTGAACACCGGGGAGCTGTTTTTT.

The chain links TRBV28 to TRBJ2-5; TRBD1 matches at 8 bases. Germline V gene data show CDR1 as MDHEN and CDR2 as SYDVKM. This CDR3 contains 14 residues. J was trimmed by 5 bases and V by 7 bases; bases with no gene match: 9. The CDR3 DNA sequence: TGTGCCAGCACCCCAGGGGGCCTCCGGGAGACCCAGTACTTC. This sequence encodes CASTPGGLRETQYF.

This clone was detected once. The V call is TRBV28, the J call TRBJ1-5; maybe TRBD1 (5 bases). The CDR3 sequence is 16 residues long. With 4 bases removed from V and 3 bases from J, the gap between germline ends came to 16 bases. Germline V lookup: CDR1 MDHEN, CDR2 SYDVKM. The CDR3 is CASSWKGVQLNQPQHF. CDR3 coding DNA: TGTGCCAGCAGTTGGAAAGGGGTCCAACTCAATCAGCCCCAGCATTTT. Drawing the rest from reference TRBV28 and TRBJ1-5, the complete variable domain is DVKVTQSSRYLVKRTGEKVFLECVQDMDHENMFWYRQDPGLGLRLIYFSYDVKMKEKGDIPEGYSVSREKKERFSLILESASTNQTSMYLCASSWKGVQLNQPQHFGDGTRLSIL.

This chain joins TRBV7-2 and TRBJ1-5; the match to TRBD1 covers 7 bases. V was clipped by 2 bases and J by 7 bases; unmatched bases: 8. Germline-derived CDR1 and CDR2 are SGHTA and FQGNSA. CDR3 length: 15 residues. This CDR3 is CASSLLRQGGQPQHF. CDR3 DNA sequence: TGTGCCAGCAGCTTACTTAGACAGGGAGGACAGCCCCAGCATTTT.

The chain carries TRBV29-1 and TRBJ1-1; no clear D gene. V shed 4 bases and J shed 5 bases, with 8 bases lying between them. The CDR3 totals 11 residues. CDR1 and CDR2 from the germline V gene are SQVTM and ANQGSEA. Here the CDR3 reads CSVGLRTEAFF. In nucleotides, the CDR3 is TGCAGCGTTGGTTTGAGGACTGAAGCTTTCTTT.

Here the CDR3 DNA reads TGTGCCTCAATACCCGGGACATCCTCCTACGAGCAGTACTTC. It yields the protein CASIPGTSSYEQYF. The V and J genes are TRBV30 and TRBJ2-7; possible D gene TRBD1, 6 bases. Germline lookup yields CDR1 GTSNPN and CDR2 SVGIG (reference sequence). V was trimmed by 7 bases and J by 0 bases, leaving 16 bases between them. The CDR3 spans 14 residues.

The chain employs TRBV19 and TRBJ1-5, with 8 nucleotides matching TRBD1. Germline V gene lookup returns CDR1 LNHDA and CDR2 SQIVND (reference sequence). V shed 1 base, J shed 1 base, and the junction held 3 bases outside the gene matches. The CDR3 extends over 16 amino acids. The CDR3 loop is CASSIAGGASNQPQHF. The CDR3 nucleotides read TGTGCCAGTAGTATAGCAGGGGGCGCAAGCAATCAGCCCCAGCATTTT. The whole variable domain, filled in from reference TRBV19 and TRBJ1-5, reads DGGITQSPKYLFRKEGQNVTLSCEQNLNHDAMYWYRQDPGQGLRLIYYSQIVNDFQKGDIAEGYSVSREKKESFPLTVTSAQKNPTAFYLCASSIAGGASNQPQHFGDGTRLSIL.

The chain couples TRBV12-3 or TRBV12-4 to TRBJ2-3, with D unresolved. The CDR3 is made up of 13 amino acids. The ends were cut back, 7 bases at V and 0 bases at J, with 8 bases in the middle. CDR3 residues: CASTSFSTDTQYF. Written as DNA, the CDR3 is TGTGCCAGCACCTCCTTCAGCACAGATACGCAGTATTTT.

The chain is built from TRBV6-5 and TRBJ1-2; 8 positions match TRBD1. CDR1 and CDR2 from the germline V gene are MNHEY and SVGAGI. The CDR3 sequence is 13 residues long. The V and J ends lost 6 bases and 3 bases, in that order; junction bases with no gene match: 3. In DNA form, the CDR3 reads TGTGCCAGCAGGACAGGGGTTGACTATGGCTACACCTTC. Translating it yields CASRTGVDYGYTF.

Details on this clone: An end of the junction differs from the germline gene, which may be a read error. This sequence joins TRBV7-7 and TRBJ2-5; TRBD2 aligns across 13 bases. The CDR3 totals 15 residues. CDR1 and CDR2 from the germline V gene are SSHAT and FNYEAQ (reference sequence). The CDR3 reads CASSQLAGGQETQYF. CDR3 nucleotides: TGTGCTAGCAGCCAACTAGCGGGGGGGCAAGAGACCCAGTACTTC.

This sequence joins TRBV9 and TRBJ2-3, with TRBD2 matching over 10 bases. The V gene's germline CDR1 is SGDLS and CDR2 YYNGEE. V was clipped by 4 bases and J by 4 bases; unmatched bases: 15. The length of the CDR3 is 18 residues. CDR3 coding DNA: TGTGCCAGCAGCCCCCGGTTGGATCCTAGCGGGGGTCCAGATACGCAGTATTTT. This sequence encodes CASSPRLDPSGGPDTQYF.

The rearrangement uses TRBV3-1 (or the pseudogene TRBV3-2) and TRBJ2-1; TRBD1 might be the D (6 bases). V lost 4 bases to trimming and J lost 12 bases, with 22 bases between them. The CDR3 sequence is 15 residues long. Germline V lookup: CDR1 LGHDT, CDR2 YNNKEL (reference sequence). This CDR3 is CASSRPGTRFNPQFF. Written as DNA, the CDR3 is TGTGCCAGCAGCCGGCCCGGGACAAGATTTAATCCGCAGTTCTTC.

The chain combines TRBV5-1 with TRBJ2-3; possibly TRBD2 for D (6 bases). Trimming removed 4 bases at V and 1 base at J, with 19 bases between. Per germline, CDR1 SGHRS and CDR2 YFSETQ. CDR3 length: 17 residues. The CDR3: CASSPLSSGGRTDTQYF. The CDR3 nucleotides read TGCGCCAGCAGCCCCCTGAGTAGCGGAGGGCGCACAGATACGCAGTATTTT.

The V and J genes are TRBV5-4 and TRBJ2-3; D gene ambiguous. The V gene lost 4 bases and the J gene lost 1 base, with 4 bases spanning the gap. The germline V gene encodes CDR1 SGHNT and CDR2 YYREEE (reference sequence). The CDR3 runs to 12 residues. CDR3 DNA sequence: TGTGCCAGCAGCCTTCGCACAGATACGCAGTATTTT. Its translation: CASSLRTDTQYF.

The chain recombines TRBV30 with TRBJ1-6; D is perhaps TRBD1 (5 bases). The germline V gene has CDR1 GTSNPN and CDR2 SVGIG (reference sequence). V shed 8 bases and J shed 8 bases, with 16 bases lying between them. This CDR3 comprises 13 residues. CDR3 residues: CASSGFLDSPLHF. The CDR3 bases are TGTGCCAGTTCAGGGTTTCTTGATTCACCCCTCCACTTT.

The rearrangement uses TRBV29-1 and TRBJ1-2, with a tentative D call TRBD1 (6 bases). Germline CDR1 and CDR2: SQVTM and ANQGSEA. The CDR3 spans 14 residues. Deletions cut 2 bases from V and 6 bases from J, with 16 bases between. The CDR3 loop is CSVEFRIGGNGYTF. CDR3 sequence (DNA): TGCAGCGTTGAATTTAGGATAGGGGGAAATGGCTACACCTTC.